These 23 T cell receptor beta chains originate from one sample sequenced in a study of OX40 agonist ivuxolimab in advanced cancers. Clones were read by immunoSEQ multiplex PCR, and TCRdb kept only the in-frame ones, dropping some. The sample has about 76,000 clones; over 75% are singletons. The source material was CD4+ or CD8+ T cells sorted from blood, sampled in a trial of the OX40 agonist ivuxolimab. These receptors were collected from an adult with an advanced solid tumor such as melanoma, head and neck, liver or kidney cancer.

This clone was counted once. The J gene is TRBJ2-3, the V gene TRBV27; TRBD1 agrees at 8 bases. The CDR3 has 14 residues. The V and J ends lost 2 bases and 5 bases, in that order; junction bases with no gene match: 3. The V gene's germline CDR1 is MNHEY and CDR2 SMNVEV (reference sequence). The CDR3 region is CASSLRTGRDTQYF. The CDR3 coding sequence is TGTGCCAGCAGTTTAAGGACAGGGAGAGATACGCAGTATTTT.

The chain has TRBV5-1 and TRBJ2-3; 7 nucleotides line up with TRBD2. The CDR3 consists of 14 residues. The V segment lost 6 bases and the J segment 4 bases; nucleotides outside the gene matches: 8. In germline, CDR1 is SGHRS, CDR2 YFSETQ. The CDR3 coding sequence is TGCGCCAGCACCGGTGCGGGAGAACCAGATACGCAGTATTTT. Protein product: CASTGAGEPDTQYF.

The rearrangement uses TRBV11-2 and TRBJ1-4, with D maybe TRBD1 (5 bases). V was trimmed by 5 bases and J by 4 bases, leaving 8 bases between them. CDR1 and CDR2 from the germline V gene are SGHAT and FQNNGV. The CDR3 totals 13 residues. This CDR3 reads CASSRQFNEKLFF. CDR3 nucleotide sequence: TGTGCCAGCAGCCGACAGTTTAATGAAAAACTGTTTTTT.

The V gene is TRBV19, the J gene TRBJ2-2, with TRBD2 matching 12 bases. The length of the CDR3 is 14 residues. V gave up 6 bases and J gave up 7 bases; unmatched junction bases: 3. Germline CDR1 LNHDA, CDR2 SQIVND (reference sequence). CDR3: CASRTSGSGGELFF. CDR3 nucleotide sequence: TGTGCCAGTAGGACTAGCGGGAGTGGCGGGGAGCTGTTTTTT.

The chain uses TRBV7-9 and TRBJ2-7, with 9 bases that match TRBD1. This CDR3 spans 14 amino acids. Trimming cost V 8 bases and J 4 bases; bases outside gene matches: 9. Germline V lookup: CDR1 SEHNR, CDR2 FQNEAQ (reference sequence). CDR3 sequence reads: CASQAWDRAYEQYF. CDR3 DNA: TGTGCCAGCCAAGCTTGGGACAGGGCTTACGAGCAGTACTTC.

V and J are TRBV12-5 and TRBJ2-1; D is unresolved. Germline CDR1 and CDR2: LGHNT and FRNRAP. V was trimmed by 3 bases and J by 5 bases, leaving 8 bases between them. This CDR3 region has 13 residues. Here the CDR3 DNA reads TGTGCTAGTGGTTTTTATAGTAACAATGAGCAGTTCTTC. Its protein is CASGFYSNNEQFF.

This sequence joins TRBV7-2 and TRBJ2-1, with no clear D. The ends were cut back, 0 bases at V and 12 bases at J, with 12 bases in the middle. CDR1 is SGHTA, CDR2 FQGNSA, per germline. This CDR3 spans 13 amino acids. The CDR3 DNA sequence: TGTGCCAGCAGCTTAGCTTTAGACTCTTTGCAGTTCTTC. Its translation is CASSLALDSLQFF.

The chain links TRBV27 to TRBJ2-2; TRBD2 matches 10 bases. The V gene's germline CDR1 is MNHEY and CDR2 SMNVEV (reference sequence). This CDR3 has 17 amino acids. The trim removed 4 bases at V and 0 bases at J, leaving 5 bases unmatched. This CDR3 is CASSYRTSGANTGELFF. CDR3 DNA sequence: TGTGCCAGCAGTTACCGCACTAGCGGGGCGAACACCGGGGAGCTGTTTTTT.

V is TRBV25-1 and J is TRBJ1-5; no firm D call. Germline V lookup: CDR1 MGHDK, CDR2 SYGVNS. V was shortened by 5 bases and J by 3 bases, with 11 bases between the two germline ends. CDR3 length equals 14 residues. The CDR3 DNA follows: TGTGCCAGCAGTCCGACCGAAGCCAATCAGCCCCAGCATTTT. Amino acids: CASSPTEANQPQHF.

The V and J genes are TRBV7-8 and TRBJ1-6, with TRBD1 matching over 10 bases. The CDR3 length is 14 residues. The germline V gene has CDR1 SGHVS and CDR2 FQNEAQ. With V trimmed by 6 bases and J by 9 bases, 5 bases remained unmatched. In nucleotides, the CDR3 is TGTGCCAGCAGTTCGGGACAGGGGAGTTCACCCCTCCACTTT. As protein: CASSSGQGSSPLHF.

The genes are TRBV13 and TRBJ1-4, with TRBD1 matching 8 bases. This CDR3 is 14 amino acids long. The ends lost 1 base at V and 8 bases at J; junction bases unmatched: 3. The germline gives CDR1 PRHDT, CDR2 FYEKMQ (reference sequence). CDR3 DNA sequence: TGTGCCAGCAGCTTAGCAGGGGGCGGCGAAAAACTGTTTTTT. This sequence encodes CASSLAGGGEKLFF. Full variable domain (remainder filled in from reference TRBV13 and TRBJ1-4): AAGVIQSPRHLIKEKRETATLKCYPIPRHDTVYWYQQGPGQDPQFLISFYEKMQSDKGSIPDRFSAQQFSDYHSELNMSSLELGDSALYFCASSLAGGGEKLFFGSGTQLSVL.

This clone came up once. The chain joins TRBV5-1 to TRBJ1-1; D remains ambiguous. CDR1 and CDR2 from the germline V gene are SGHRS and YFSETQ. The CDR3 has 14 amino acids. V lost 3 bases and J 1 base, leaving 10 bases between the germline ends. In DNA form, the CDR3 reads TGCGCCAGCAGCTGGGCGGGAGAGAACACTGAAGCTTTCTTT. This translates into CASSWAGENTEAFF.

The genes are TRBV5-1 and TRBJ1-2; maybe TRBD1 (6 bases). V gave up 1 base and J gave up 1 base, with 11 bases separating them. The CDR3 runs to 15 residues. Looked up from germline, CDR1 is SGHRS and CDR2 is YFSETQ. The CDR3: CASSLSGQLNYGYTF. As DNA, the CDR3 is TGCGCCAGCAGCTTGTCCGGACAGCTTAACTATGGCTACACCTTC.

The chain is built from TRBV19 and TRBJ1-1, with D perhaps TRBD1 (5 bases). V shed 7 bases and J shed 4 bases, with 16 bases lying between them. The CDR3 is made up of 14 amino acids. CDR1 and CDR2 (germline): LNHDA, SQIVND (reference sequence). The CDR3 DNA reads TGTGCCAGTATCGCGGGGGTAGATCGCACTGAAGCTTTCTTT. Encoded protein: CASIAGVDRTEAFF.

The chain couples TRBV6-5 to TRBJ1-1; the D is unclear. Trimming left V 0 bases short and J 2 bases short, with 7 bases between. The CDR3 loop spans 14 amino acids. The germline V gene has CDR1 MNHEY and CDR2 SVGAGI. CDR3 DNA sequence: TGTGCCAGCAGTTACTCTCGGGAAAACACTGAAGCTTTCTTT. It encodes CASSYSRENTEAFF.

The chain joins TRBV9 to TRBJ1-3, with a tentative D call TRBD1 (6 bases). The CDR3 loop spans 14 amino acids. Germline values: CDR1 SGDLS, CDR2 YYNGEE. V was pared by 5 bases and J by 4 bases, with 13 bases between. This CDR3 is CASSSGDNGNTIYF. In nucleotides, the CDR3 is TGTGCCAGCAGTAGTGGGGACAACGGAAACACCATATATTTT.

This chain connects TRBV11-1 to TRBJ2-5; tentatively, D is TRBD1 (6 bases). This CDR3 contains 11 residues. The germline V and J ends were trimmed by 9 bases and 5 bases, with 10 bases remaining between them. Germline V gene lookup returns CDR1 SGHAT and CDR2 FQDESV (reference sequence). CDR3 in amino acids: CASGQGETQYF. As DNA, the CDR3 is TGTGCCAGTGGCCAGGGGGAGACCCAGTACTTC.

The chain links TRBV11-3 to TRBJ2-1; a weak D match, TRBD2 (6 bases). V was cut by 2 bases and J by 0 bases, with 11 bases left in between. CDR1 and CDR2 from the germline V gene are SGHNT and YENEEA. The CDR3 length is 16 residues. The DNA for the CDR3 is TGTGCCAGCAGCTTACCACGGGGAGGCTCCTACAATGAGCAGTTCTTC. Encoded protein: CASSLPRGGSYNEQFF.

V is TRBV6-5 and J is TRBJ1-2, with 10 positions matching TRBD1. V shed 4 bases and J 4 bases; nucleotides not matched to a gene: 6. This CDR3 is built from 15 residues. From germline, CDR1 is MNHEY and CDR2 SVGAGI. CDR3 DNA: TGTGCCAGCAGTTCTATCCGGGACAGGGGCTATGGCTACACCTTC. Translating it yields CASSSIRDRGYGYTF.

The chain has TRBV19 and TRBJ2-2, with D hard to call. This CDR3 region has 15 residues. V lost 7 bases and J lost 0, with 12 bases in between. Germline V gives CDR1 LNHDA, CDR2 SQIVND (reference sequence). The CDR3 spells CASTPDLANTGELFF. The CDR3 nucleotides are TGTGCCAGTACCCCTGATTTAGCGAACACCGGGGAGCTGTTTTTT.

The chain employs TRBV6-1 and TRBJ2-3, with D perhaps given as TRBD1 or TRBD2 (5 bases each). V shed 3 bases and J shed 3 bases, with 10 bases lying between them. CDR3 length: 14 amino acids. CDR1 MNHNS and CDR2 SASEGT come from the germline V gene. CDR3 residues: CASSEGRGTDTQYF. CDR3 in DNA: TGTGCCAGCAGTGAGGGACGCGGGACAGATACGCAGTATTTT.

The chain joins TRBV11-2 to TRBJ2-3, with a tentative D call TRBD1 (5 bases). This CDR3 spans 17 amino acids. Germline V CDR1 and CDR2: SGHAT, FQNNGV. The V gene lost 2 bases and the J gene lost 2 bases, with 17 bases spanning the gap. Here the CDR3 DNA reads TGTGCCAGCAGCTTACTTGGCCTCGTGGGGCCCACAGATACGCAGTATTTT. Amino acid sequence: CASSLLGLVGPTDTQYF.

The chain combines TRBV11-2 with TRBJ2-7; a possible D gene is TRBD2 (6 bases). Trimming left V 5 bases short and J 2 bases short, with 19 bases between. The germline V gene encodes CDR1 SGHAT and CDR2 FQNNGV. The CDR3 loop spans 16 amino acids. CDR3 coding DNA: TGTGCCAGCAGCCTCTTAGAGGGGACTGGCGCCTACGAGCAGTACTTC. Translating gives CASSLLEGTGAYEQYF.